This T cell receptor (beta chain) emerged from a study of T cells in Graves' hyperthyroidism and ophthalmopathy. General observations from the study: Ophthalmopathy got predicted by the model a median around six months before its onset. Most clonotypes expanded in thyroid above 0.001 were likewise present in blood.

Stable Graves' hyperthyroidism denoted no ophthalmopathy progression over 18 months. Clinical symptoms, serum thyroxine, TRAb, thyroid ultrasound and orbital computed tomography established diagnosis. This clonotype has at least ten counts. What it recognizes is unknown. Researchers amplified the TCR beta CDR3 regions from RNA transcripts. The TCR CDR3 first-round RT-PCR relied on the HTBI primer set. MiXCR, run by TCRdb on the multiplex PCR reads, gives a single entry per CDR3 protein. This sample yields 300,000 or so distinct CDR3 sequences, of which 15% to 20% are seen a single time; 33% belongs to the top ten. The CDR3 sequence is 13 residues long. CDR1 and CDR2 (germline): SGHVS, FQNEAQ. Trimming removed 5 bases at V and 1 base at J, with 6 bases between.

Sequencing used blood. This receptor was obtained from a man in his thirties or forties with Graves' hyperthyroidism. The chain links TRBV7-8 to TRBJ2-1, with D hard to call. The CDR3, as DNA: TGTGCCAGCAGCATGCCATCCTACAATGAGCAGTTCTTC. Translating it yields CASSMPSYNEQFF.